The present entry profiles one TCR beta chain with its context. This entry belongs to a study of control samples from healthy donors and cancer patients. The repertoire was sequenced with immunoSEQ multiplex PCR; TCRdb's copy has only in-frame clones and lacks some. The profile shows over 40,000 clones, almost 90% of them singletons. Per the germline V gene, CDR1 is MNHEY and CDR2 is SVGAGI. Trimming shortened V by 6 bases and J by 3 bases, and 17 bases separated the two germline ends. The CDR3 is made up of 15 amino acids. The clonotype comes from a man aged 45 to 65 with head and neck cancer. J is TRBJ2-5 and V is TRBV6-5; possibly TRBD1 or TRBD2 for D (5 bases each). The sequenced sample was PBMCs. The CDR3 loop reads CASSATWGMEETQYF. The CDR3 coding sequence is TGTGCCAGCAGCGCAACCTGGGGGATGGAAGAGACCCAGTACTTC.